This T cell receptor (beta chain) derives from a study of identifying expanded T cells in peripheral blood. Trimming removed 4 bases from V and 4 bases from J; junction bases left unmatched: 10. The V gene's germline CDR1 is SGHRS and CDR2 YFSETQ. The CDR3 contains 16 residues. Assay: immunoSEQ multiplex PCR; the TCRdb copy retains only in-frame clones and omits some. The sample carries about 91,000 clones, around 88% recorded once. This clonotype was obtained from a person aged 18 to 75 in good health. V is TRBV5-1 and J is TRBJ2-5; 10 bases match TRBD2. The sequenced sample consisted of blood. This CDR3 reads CASSLIGLAGVETQYF. The CDR3 nucleotides read TGCGCCAGCAGCCTCATCGGGCTAGCGGGGGTAGAGACCCAGTACTTC.